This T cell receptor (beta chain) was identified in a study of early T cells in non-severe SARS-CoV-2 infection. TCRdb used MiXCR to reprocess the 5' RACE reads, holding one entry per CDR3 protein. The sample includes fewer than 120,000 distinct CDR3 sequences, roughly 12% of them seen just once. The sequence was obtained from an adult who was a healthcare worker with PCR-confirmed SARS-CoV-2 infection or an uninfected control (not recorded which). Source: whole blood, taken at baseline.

Here the CDR3 reads CACGPSQTQYF. Written as DNA, the CDR3 is TGTGCCTGTGGACCCTCACAGACCCAGTACTTC. The chain is built from TRBV30 and TRBJ2-5; D is uncertain. Trimming took 6 bases from V and 6 from J, leaving 11 bases between them. Germline assignment: CDR1 GTSNPN and CDR2 SVGIG (reference sequence). The CDR3 runs to 11 residues.